This T cell receptor beta chain was identified in a study of cytomegalovirus exposure and HLA in healthy donors. Overall study context: Previous work identified around 120 million unique TCR beta sequences from about 179 million T cells.

With 60 Vbeta and 13 Jbeta primers, the PCR was carried out. Clones were read by immunoSEQ multiplex PCR, and TCRdb kept only the in-frame ones, dropping some. The data contain about 180,000 clones, roughly four fifths of them singletons. Worth noting for this clone: The antigen is unknown.

V was clipped by 5 bases and J by 0 bases, with 14 bases between them. The CDR3 is 16 amino acids. Germline lookup yields CDR1 SEHNR and CDR2 FQNEAQ (reference sequence). Study-level results: As was reported, the classifier diagnosed cytomegalovirus status with high specificity and sensitivity. TCR beta sequences reportedly predicted the HLA-A and HLA-B alleles of most subjects accurately. The later analysis indicated that the majority of CMV-associated TCR beta chains appeared HLA-restricted.

The rearrangement uses TRBV7-9 and TRBJ2-4; possible D gene TRBD2, 7 bases. The sequence came from a female donor in good health and CMV-seronegative. Sequenced: PBMCs. The CDR3 sequence: CASSPAGGRAKNIQYF. Here the CDR3 DNA reads TGTGCCAGCAGCCCTGCCGGGGGGCGAGCCAAAAACATTCAGTACTTC.